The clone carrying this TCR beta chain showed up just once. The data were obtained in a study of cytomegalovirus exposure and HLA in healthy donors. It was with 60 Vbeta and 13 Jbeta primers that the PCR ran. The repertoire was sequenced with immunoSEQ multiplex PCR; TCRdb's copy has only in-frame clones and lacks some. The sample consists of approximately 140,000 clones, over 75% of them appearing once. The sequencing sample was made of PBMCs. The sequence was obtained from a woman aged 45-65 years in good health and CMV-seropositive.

CDR3: CASSRDREDTIYF. The CDR3 DNA reads TGTGCCAGCAGTCGGGACAGGGAAGACACCATATATTTT. This rearrangement joins TRBV28 to TRBJ1-3, with 9 bases lining up with TRBD1. The CDR3 length is 13 residues. V shed 5 bases, J shed 8 bases, and the junction held 4 bases outside the gene matches. CDR1 and CDR2 (germline): MDHEN, SYDVKM.